Listed below are T cell receptor beta chains from one sample, sequenced in a study of CD8 T cells in ankylosing spondylitis. TCRdb reprocessed the 5' RACE reads with MiXCR, giving one entry per CDR3 protein. The top ten clones hold around a tenth of a sample with 85,000 to 100,000 distinct CDR3 sequences, about 8% of them seen once. The specimen sequenced was blood, either unsorted or a sorted T cell fraction (not recorded which). Every receptor here comes from a male donor with ankylosing spondylitis or in good health (not recorded which). The CDR3 runs from the conserved cysteine through the conserved F or W. D genes are given only for firm matches.

D: NA; length: 10; V: TRBV20-1; CDR3: CSARIDEQFF
D: NA; length: 14; V: TRBV12-3/TRBV12-4; CDR3: CASSLKFLNQPQHF
D: NA; length: 12; V: TRBV7-2; CDR3: CASSLPGEKLFF
D: NA; length: 14; V: TRBV18; CDR3: CASSRSGMNTEAFF
D: NA; length: 14; V: TRBV9; CDR3: CASSPTGVQETQYF
D: NA; length: 15; V: TRBV6-5; CDR3: CASSFMGSIGEKLFF
D: NA; length: 15; V: TRBV5-1; CDR3: CASSLSTDDGQPQHF
D: TRBD1; length: 14; V: TRBV12-3/TRBV12-4; CDR3: CASSSNRGLNEQFF
D: TRBD2; length: 15; V: TRBV7-2; CDR3: CASSLSSGGADEQFF
D: TRBD2; length: 15; V: TRBV20-1; CDR3: CSARGTSGILDEQFF
D: TRBD2; length: 16; V: TRBV4-1; CDR3: CASRYLAGAPPDTQYF
D: NA; length: 13; V: TRBV19; CDR3: CASRDGTFGTQYF
D: TRBD2; length: 14; V: TRBV20-1; CDR3: CSARDASGVETQYF
D: NA; length: 15; V: TRBV20-1; CDR3: CSATLSGGYDNEQFF
D: TRBD1; length: 15; V: TRBV25-1; CDR3: CASSDSRDRIYEQYF
D: NA; length: 15; V: TRBV20-1; CDR3: CSARVGGRGNTEAFF
D: NA; length: 12; V: TRBV6-4; CDR3: CASSVGRQPQHF
D: TRBD1; length: 13; V: TRBV29-1; CDR3: CSGGSGQGGGYTF
D: NA; length: 15; V: TRBV30; CDR3: CAWSGARGRSYEQYF
D: NA; length: 13; V: TRBV20-1; CDR3: CSADRTVGSEAFF
D: NA; length: 16; V: TRBV5-1; CDR3: CASSPGQSPSTDTQYF
D: NA; length: 16; V: TRBV20-1; CDR3: CSARVQGPNSNQPQHF
D: TRBD2; length: 18; V: TRBV28; CDR3: CASSRGGGLASITDTQYF
D: TRBD1; length: 15; V: TRBV2; CDR3: CASSITGQGAYEQYF
D: TRBD1; length: 14; V: TRBV2; CDR3: CASRGQFPNTEAFF
D: TRBD1; length: 15; V: TRBV10-3; CDR3: CAISEYIGTEETQYF
D: NA; length: 13; V: TRBV10-3; CDR3: CAIRRGGGTEAFF
D: NA; length: 14; V: TRBV4-1; CDR3: CASSQDSGTDTQYF
D: TRBD1; length: 17; V: TRBV4-3; CDR3: CASSQVVGTGLTGGYTF
D: NA; length: 14; V: TRBV28; CDR3: CASSLGRELYEQYF
D: NA; length: 14; V: TRBV4-2; CDR3: CASSVQGSNQPQHF
D: NA; length: 16; V: TRBV7-9; CDR3: CASSLRSLPSEDTQYF
D: TRBD1; length: 14; V: TRBV5-5; CDR3: CASSADRANQPQHF
D: TRBD2; length: 13; V: TRBV2; CDR3: CASSEVAGGTQYF
D: TRBD1; length: 14; V: TRBV7-2; CDR3: CASSLLGQAGDYTF
D: TRBD2; length: 16; V: TRBV7-2; CDR3: CASSLAGLAGVSTQYF
D: TRBD2; length: 16; V: TRBV5-1; CDR3: CASSPLWTSGEETQYF
D: NA; length: 17; V: TRBV6-1; CDR3: CASSEAGWLRAGNTIYF
D: TRBD2; length: 15; V: TRBV5-5; CDR3: CASSGWTSGADTQYF
D: TRBD1; length: 14; V: TRBV5-5; CDR3: CASSPRTGHEKLFF
D: NA; length: 15; V: TRBV15; CDR3: CATSRDPGWGYEQYF
D: NA; length: 16; V: TRBV5-1; CDR3: CASSLTGTYMNTEAFF
D: NA; length: 13; V: TRBV7-2; CDR3: CASSLIGSSAQYF
D: TRBD2; length: 14; V: TRBV2; CDR3: CASIPSGGTDTQYF
D: TRBD1; length: 13; V: TRBV29-1; CDR3: CSALRDRESEAFF
D: NA; length: 12; V: TRBV5-1; CDR3: CASSVLQETQYF
D: TRBD2; length: 17; V: TRBV20-1; CDR3: CSAIPPGLAPSFYEQYF
D: NA; length: 13; V: TRBV15; CDR3: CAASRDRVYEQYF
D: NA; length: 17; V: TRBV18; CDR3: CASSPLSGFPSTDTQYF
D: TRBD1; length: 15; V: TRBV2; CDR3: CASSQQGARGTEAFF
D: TRBD2; length: 14; V: TRBV4-2; CDR3: CASRKAGGDYEQYF
D: NA; length: 13; V: TRBV7-9; CDR3: CASSFGKQETQYF
D: TRBD1; length: 15; V: TRBV7-8; CDR3: CASSFRTGPHQPQHF
D: NA; length: 14; V: TRBV7-9; CDR3: CASSLRAGNEKLFF
D: NA; length: 16; V: TRBV6-1; CDR3: CASSNPPSGRSYEQYF